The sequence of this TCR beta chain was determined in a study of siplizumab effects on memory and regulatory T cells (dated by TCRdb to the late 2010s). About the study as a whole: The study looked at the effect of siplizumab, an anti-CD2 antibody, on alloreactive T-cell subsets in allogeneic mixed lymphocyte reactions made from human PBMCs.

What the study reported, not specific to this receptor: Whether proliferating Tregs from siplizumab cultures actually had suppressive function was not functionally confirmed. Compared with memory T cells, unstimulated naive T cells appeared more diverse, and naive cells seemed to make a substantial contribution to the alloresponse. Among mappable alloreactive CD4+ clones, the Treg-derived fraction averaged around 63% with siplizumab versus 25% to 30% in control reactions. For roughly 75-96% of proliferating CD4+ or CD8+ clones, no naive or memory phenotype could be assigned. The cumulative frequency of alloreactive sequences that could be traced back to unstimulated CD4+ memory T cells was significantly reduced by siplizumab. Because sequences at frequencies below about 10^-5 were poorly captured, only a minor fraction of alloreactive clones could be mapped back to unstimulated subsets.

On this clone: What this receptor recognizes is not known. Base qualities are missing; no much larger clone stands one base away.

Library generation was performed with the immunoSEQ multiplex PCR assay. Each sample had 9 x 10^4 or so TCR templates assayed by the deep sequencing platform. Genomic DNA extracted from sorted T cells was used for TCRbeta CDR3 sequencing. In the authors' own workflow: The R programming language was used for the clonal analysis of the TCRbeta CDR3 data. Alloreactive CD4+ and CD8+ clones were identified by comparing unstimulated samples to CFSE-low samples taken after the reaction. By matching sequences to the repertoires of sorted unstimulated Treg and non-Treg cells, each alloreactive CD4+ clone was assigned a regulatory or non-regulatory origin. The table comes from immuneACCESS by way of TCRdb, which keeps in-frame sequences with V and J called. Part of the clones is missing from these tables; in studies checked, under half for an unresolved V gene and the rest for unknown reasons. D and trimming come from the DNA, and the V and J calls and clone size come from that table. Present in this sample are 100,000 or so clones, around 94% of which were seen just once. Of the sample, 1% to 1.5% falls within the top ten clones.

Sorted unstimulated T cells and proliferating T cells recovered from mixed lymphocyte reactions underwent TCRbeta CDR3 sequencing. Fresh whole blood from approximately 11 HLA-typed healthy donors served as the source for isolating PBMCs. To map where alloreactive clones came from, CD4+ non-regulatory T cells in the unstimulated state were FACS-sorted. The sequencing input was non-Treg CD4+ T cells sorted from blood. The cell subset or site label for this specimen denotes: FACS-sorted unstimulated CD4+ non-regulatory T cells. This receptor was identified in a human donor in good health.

The DNA reads as follows: TGTGCCAGCAATAGGGACAGGGGTAATTCACCCCTCCACTTT. Its amino acids are CASNRDRGNSPLHF. Recombination linked TRBV2 to TRBJ1-6, with TRBD1 identical over 10 junction bases. The CDR3 has 14 amino acids, counting the end cysteine and phenylalanine. The entry retains the CDR3 DNA only, 42 bases that are in frame from base 1. V is pruned by 7 bases and J by 6 bases, leaving 3 bases of the junction without a gene match. CDR1 SNHLY and CDR2 FYNNEI were looked up in the germline V gene.